This note documents a single T cell receptor (beta chain) sequence. This record comes from a study of OX40 agonist ivuxolimab in advanced cancers. V shed 4 bases and J 7 bases; nucleotides not matched to a gene: 15. The CDR3 contains 19 residues. Germline CDR1 MNHNS, CDR2 SASEGT. Clones were read by immunoSEQ multiplex PCR, and TCRdb kept only the in-frame ones, dropping some. Altogether 60,000 or so clones are present, 65% to 85% being singletons, with the ten largest covering roughly 27%. Samples of blood were obtained at baseline, on cycle 4 day 1, and on cycle 7 day 1. The TCR comes from an adult with an advanced solid tumor such as melanoma, head and neck, liver or kidney cancer. The chain has TRBV6-1 and TRBJ2-2; 13 bases map to TRBD2. The source material was CD4+ or CD8+ T cells sorted from blood, sampled in a trial of the OX40 agonist ivuxolimab. CDR3 coding DNA: TGTGCCAGCAGTGCTCATCCGGGACTAGCGGGACATGCAGTCGGGGAGCTGTTTTTT. Encoded protein: CASSAHPGLAGHAVGELFF.